The following is a TCR beta chain sequence with its context. Its target is unknown. The data derive from a study of graft-versus-host responses after intestinal transplantation. Study-wide background: Recipients underwent multivisceral, liver-intestinal, or isolated intestinal transplants. All recipients got anti-thymocyte globulin induction, then tacrolimus and steroids for approximately 3 years. Study findings and constraints: Recipient marrow showed GvH clones, some seen first in ileum or blood.

Method: immunoSEQ multiplex PCR; TCRdb's copy keeps in-frame clones and lacks some. The sample has 85,000 to 100,000 clones, just under 95% seen once. V was cut by 6 bases and J by 4 bases, with 10 bases left in between. The CDR3 covers 13 residues. CDR1 and CDR2 from the germline V gene are LNHDA and SQIVND (reference sequence). The chain combines TRBV19 with TRBJ1-5; D remains ambiguous. This sequence was found in a human donor who was the organ donor for an intestinal transplant. The sample in question was unstimulated CD8+ T cells sorted from spleen or lymph node cells, obtained before transplant. The CDR3 is CASRRPGNQPQHF. As DNA, the CDR3 is TGTGCCAGTAGAAGACCGGGAAATCAGCCCCAGCATTTT.